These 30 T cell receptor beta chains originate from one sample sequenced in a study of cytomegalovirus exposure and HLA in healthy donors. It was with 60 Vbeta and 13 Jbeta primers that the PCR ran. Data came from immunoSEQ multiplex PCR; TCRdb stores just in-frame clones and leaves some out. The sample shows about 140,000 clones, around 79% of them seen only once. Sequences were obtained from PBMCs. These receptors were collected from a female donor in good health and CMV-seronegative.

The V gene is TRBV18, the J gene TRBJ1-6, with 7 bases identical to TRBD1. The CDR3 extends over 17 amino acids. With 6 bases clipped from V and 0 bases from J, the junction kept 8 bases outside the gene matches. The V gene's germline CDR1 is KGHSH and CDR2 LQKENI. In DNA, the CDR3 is TGTGCCAGCTCCCGGGACAGATCTTACTCCTATAATTCACCCCTCCACTTT. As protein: CASSRDRSYSYNSPLHF.

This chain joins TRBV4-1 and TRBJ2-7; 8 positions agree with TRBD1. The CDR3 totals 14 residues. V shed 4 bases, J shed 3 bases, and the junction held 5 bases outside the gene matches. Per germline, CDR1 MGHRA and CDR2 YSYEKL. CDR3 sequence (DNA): TGCGCCAGCAGCCGGACGACAGGGGACTACGAGCAGTACTTC. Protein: CASSRTTGDYEQYF.

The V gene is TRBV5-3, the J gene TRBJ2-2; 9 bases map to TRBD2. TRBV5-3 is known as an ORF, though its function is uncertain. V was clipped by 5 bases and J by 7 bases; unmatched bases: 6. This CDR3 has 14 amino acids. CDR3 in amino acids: CARRIAGEGGELFF. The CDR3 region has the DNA TGTGCCAGAAGGATAGCGGGAGAGGGCGGGGAGCTGTTTTTT.

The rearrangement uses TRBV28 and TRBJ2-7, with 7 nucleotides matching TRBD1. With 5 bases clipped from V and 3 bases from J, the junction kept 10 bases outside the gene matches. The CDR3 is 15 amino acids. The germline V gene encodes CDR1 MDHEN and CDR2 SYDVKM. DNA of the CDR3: TGTGCCAGCAGTCGTAACAGGGGTGGCGTCTACGAGCAGTACTTC. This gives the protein CASSRNRGGVYEQYF.

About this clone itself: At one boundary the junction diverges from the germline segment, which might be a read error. This CDR3 is CASSSDRAETQYF. In DNA form, the CDR3 reads TGTGCTAGCAGCTCCGACAGGGCCGAGACCCAGTACTTC. This sequence joins TRBV7-7 and TRBJ2-5; 7 bases fit TRBD1. There are 13 residues in the CDR3. Germline V gene lookup returns CDR1 SSHAT and CDR2 FNYEAQ (reference sequence).

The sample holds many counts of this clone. The CDR3 reads CASSAGGGKTFF. CDR3 nucleotides: TGTGCCAGCAGCGCCGGTGGGGGGAAGACTTTCTTT. The chain combines TRBV7-8 with TRBJ1-1, with a weak D call TRBD1 (5 bases). Germline CDR1 and CDR2: SGHVS and FQNEAQ. CDR3 length equals 12 residues. The V gene lost 5 bases and the J gene lost 12 bases, with 16 bases spanning the gap. Drawing the rest from reference TRBV7-8 and TRBJ1-1, the complete variable domain is GAGVSQSPRYKVAKRGQDVALRCDPISGHVSLFWYQQALGQGPEFLTYFQNEAQLDKSGLPSDRFFAERPEGSVSTLKIQRTQQEDSAVYLCASSAGGGKTFFGQGTRLTVV.

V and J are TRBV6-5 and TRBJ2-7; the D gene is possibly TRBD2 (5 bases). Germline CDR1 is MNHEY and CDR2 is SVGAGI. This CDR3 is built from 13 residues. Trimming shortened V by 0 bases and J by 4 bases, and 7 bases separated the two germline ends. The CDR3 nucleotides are TGTGCCAGCAGTTACTCGAGGGCATACGAGCAGTACTTC. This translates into CASSYSRAYEQYF.

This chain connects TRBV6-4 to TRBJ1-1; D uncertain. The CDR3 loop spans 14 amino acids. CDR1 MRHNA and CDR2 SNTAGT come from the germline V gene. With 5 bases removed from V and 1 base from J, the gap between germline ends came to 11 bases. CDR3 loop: CASSREIGNTEAFF. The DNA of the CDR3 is TGTGCCAGCAGTCGAGAGATTGGGAACACTGAAGCTTTCTTT.

In nucleotides, the CDR3 is TGTGCCAGCAGTTTATCCTTGTACGAGCAGTACTTC. Protein: CASSLSLYEQYF. The V gene is TRBV28, the J gene TRBJ2-7; D gene unclear. The ends were cut back, 1 base at V and 4 bases at J, with 5 bases in the middle. Germline V lookup: CDR1 MDHEN, CDR2 SYDVKM. The CDR3 is 12 residues long.

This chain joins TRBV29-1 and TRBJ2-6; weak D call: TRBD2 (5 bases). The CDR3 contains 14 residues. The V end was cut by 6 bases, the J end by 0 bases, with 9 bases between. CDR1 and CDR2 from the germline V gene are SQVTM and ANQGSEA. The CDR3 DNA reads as TGCAGCGTAGGACGGGACTCTGGGGCCAACGTCCTGACTTTC. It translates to CSVGRDSGANVLTF.

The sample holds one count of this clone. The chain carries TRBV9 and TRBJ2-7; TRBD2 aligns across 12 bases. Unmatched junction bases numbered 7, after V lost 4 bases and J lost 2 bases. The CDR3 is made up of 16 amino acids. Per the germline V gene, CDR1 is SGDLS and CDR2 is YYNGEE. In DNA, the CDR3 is TGTGCCAGCAGCCCGGTGACTAGCGGGGGTCCCTACGAGCAGTACTTC. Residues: CASSPVTSGGPYEQYF. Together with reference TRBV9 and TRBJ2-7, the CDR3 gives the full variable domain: DSGVTQTPKHLITATGQRVTLRCSPRSGDLSVYWYQQSLDQGLQFLIQYYNGEERAKGNILERFSAQQFPDLHSELNLSSLELGDSALYFCASSPVTSGGPYEQYFGPGTRLTVT.

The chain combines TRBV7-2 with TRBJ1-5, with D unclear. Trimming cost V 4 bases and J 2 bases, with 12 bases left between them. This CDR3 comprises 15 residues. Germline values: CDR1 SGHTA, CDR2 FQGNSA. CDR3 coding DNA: TGTGCCAGCAGCTCCACCATGAGGGGCAATCAGCCCCAGCATTTT. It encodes CASSSTMRGNQPQHF.

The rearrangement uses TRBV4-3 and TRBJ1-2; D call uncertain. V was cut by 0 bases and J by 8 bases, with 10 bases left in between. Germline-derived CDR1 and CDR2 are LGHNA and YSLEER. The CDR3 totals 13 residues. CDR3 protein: CASSQDVAKGYTF. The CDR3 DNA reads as TGCGCCAGCAGCCAAGATGTCGCTAAAGGCTACACCTTC.

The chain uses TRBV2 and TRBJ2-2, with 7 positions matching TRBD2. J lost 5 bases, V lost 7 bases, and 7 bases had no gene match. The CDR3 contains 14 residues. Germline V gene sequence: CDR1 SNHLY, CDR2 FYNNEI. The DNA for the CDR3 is TGTGCCAGCATTCGAAGGGGAGGGACCGGGGAGCTGTTTTTT. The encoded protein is CASIRRGGTGELFF.

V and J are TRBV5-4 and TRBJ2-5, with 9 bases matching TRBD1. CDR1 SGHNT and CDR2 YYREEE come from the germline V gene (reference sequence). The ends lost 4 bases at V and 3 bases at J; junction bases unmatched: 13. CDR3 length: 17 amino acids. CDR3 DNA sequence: TGTGCCAGCAGCGTGCCTCCGGGACAGGGATTGAAAGAGACCCAGTACTTC. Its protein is CASSVPPGQGLKETQYF.

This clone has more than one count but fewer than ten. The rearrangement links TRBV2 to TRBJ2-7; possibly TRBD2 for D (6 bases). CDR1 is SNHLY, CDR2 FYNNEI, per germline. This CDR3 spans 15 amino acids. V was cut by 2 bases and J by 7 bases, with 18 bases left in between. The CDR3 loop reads CASSEPTMGGREQYF. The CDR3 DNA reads TGTGCCAGCAGTGAACCAACGATGGGGGGTCGGGAGCAGTACTTC.

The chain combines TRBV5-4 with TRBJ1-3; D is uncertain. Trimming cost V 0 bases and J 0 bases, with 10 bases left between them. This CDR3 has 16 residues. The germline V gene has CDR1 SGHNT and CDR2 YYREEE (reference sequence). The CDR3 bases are TGTGCCAGCAGCTTGGGTGCCAGTCTCTCTGGAAACACCATATATTTT. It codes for CASSLGASLSGNTIYF.

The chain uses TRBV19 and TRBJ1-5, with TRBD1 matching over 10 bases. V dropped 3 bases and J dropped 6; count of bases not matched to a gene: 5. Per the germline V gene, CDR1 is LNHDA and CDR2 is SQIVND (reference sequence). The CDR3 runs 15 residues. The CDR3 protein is CASSMTGGASQPQHF. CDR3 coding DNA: TGTGCCAGTAGTATGACAGGGGGCGCGAGTCAGCCCCAGCATTTT.

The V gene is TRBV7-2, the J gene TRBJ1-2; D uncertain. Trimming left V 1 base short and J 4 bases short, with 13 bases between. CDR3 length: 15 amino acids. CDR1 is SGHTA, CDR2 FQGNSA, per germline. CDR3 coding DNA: TGTGCCAGCAGCTTAGAAGGAGGCAGGAGCTATGGCTACACCTTC. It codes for CASSLEGGRSYGYTF. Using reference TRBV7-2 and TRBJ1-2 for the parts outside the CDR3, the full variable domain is GAGVSQSPSNKVTEKGKDVELRCDPISGHTALYWYRQSLGQGLEFLIYFQGNSAPDKSGLPSDRFSAERTGGSVSTLTIQRTQQEDSAVYLCASSLEGGRSYGYTFGSGTRLTVV.

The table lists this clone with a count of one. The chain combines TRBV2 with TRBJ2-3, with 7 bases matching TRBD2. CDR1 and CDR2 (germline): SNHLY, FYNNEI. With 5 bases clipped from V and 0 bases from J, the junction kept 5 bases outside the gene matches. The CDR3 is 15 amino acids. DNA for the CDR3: TGTGCCAGCAGTTTGCTAGCGGCTAGCACAGATACGCAGTATTTT. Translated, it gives CASSLLAASTDTQYF.

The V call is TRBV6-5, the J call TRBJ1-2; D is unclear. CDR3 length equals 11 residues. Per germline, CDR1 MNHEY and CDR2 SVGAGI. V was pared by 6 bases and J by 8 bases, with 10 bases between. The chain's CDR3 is CASRLGWGYTF. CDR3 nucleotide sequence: TGTGCCAGCAGACTTGGTTGGGGCTACACCTTC.

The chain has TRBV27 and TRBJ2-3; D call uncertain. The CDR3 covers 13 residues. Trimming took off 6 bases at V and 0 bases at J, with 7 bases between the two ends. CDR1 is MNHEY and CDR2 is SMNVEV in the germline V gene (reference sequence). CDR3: CASSFYSTDTQYF. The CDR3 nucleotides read TGTGCCAGCAGCTTTTATAGCACAGATACGCAGTATTTT.

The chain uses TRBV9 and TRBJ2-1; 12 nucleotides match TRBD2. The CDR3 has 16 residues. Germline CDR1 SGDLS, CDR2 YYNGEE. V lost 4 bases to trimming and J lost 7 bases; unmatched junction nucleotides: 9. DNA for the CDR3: TGTGCCAGCAGCTTTACTCGGACTAGCGGGAAAAATGAGCAGTTCTTC. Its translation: CASSFTRTSGKNEQFF.

In DNA form, the CDR3 reads TGTGCCTGGAGTGAAGGCGGGAGGGCTTTCGATGAGCAGTTCTTC. Amino acid sequence: CAWSEGGRAFDEQFF. The gene calls are TRBV30 and TRBJ2-1; 9 bases map to TRBD2. CDR1 and CDR2 (germline): GTSNPN, SVGIG (reference sequence). The CDR3 runs 15 residues. V gave up 1 base and J gave up 8 bases; unmatched junction bases: 9.

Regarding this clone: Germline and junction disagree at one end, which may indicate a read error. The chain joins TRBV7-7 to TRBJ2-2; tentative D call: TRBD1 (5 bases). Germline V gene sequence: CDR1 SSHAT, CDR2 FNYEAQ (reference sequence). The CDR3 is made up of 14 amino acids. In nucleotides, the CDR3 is TGTGCTAGCAGCTTATCTCAGGGCACCGGGGAGCTGTTTTTT. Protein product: CASSLSQGTGELFF. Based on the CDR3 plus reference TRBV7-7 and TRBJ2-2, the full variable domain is GAGVSQSPRYKVTKRGQDVTLRCDPISSHATLYWYQQALGQGPEFLTYFNYEAQPDKSGLPSDRFSAERPEGSISTLTIQRTEQRDSAMYRCASSLSQGTGELFFGEGSRLTVL.

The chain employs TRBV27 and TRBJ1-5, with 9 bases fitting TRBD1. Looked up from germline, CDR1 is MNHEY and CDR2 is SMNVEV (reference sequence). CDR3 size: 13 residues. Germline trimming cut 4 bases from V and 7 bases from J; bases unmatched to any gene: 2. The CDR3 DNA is TGTGCCAGCAGTTGGGACAGGGCCCAGCCCCAGCATTTT. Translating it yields CASSWDRAQPQHF.

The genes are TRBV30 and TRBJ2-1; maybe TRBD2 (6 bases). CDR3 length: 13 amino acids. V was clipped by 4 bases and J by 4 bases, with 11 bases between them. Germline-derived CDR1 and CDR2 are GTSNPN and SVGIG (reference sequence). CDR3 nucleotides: TGTGCCTGGACCACGGGACTGTACAATGAGCAGTTCTTC. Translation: CAWTTGLYNEQFF. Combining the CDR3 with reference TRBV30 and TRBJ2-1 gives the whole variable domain SQTIHQWPATLVQPVGSPLSLECTVEGTSNPNLYWYRQAAGRGLQLLFYSVGIGQISSEVPQNLSASRPQDRQFILSSKKLLLSDSGFYLCAWTTGLYNEQFFGPGTRLTVL.

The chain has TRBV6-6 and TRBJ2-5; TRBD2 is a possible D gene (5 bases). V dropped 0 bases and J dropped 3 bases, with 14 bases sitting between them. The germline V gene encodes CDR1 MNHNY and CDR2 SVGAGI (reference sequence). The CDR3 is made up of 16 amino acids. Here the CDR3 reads CASSYSGAVEKETQYF. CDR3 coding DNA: TGTGCCAGCAGTTACTCGGGAGCCGTCGAAAAAGAGACCCAGTACTTC.

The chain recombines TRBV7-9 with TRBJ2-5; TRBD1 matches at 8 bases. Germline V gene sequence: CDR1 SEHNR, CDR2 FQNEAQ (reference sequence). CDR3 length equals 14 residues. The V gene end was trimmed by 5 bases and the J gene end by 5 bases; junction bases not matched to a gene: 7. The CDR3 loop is CASSPKDRAETQYF. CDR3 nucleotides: TGTGCCAGCAGCCCCAAGGACAGGGCGGAGACCCAGTACTTC.

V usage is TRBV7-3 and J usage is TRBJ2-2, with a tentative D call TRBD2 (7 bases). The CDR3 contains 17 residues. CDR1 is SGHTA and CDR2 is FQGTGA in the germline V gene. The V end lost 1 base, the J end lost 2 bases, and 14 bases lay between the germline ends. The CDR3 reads CASSLKGGGGNTGELFF. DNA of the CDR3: TGTGCCAGCAGCTTAAAGGGGGGCGGGGGCAACACCGGGGAGCTGTTTTTT.